This T cell receptor (beta chain) emerged from a study of shared clonotypes between healthy human individuals. Germline CDR1 MNHNS, CDR2 SASEGT. Trimming took off 7 bases at V and 0 bases at J, with 7 bases between the two ends. The CDR3 spans 14 residues. Here immunoSEQ multiplex PCR was the method, and the copy in TCRdb shows in-frame clones only, minus some. The repertoire holds about 980,000 clones, with more than 75% as singletons. This sequence was found in a man in his late teens or twenties in good health. The chain links TRBV6-1 to TRBJ2-6, with D hard to call. Source material: memory CD4+ T cells sorted from blood. Documented subset: CD45RA-negative fraction. The CDR3 DNA sequence: TGTGCCAGCACACGGACCTCTGGGGCCAACGTCCTGACTTTC. It specifies CASTRTSGANVLTF.